This T cell receptor beta chain was profiled in a study of response to subunit inactivated influenza vaccine (dated by TCRdb to 2016 to 2019). A note on the overall study: To follow how T cells responded to a trivalent subunit inactivated influenza vaccine, the researchers relied on deep quantitative profiling of the T cell receptor repertoire.

As regards this clonotype: What this receptor recognizes is not known. No much larger clonotype is one base removed from it; base qualities were not supplied.

Study-wide conclusions, independent of this receptor: It was suggested by the authors that each seasonal influenza vaccination may recruit only a limited number of new T cells.

From the germline V gene, CDR1 is SGHDN and CDR2 is FVKESK. The CDR3 spans 13 residues, from the cysteine through the phenylalanine. Solely the CDR3 DNA is kept, with 39 bases framed from the first base. The trim is 4 bases for V and 5 bases for J, with a gap of 10 bases between the germline ends. The protocol used for the library was RT-PCR. TCRdb records Illumina HiSeq 2500 as the sequencer. Clones were called with MiXCR by TCRdb after fastp trimmed the public reads at Q25, and only in-frame beta chains were retained. Identical CDR3 protein sequences are pooled into one entry, listed with their most common genes and DNA. Within this sample are approximately 290,000 distinct CDR3 sequences, with roughly 22% of them counted one time only. Of the sample, around a tenth falls within the top ten clones.

The source of this sequence is a man between 50 and 70 years old who received an inactivated influenza vaccine. Donor details come from another sample of the same person, matched by shared clones. The sequenced sample was PBMCs from blood, obtained about 20 months after vaccination. Rearrangement joined TRBV14 to TRBJ2-3, with the D gene not clear enough to name. The CDR3 amino acid sequence is: CASSPRAGDTQYF. In nucleotides, the sequence is TGTGCCAGCAGCCCCCGCGCCGGAGATACGCAGTATTTT.